This T cell receptor beta chain was recovered during a study of cytomegalovirus exposure and HLA in healthy donors. The length of the CDR3 is 18 residues. Germline assignment: CDR1 SGHAT and CDR2 FQDESV (reference sequence). V was shortened by 1 base and J by 2 bases, with 19 bases between the two germline ends. A multiplex PCR was run with 60 Vbeta primers and 13 Jbeta primers. The repertoire was sequenced with immunoSEQ multiplex PCR; TCRdb's copy has only in-frame clones and lacks some. The listing contains fewer than 150,000 clones. Sequenced: PBMCs. The TCR originated in a man aged 40-49 years in good health and CMV-seronegative. V is TRBV11-1 and J is TRBJ2-3, with D maybe TRBD1 (6 bases). The CDR3 loop reads CASSLESGTLSPTDTQYF. CDR3 coding DNA: TGTGCCAGCAGCTTAGAGAGTGGGACACTGTCCCCCACAGATACGCAGTATTTT. The complete variable domain, with remaining parts taken from reference TRBV11-1 and TRBJ2-3, reads EAEVAQSPRYKITEKSQAVAFWCDPISGHATLYWYRQILGQGPELLVQFQDESVVDDSQLPKDRFSAERLKGVDSTLKIQPAELGDSAMYLCASSLESGTLSPTDTQYFGPGTRLTVL.